The source of this TCR beta chain is a study of blood T cell repertoires in COVID-19. Germline V gives CDR1 SGHRS, CDR2 YFSETQ. The CDR3 consists of 16 residues. The ends lost 1 base at V and 6 bases at J; junction bases unmatched: 10. Here immunoSEQ multiplex PCR was the method, and the copy in TCRdb shows in-frame clones only, minus some. The sample carries hundreds of thousands of clones, around 90% recorded once. The sequence was collected from a woman aged 30 to 39 who had recovered from COVID-19. Specimen: PBMCs or T cells enriched from blood (not recorded which). This chain uses TRBV5-1 with TRBJ1-2; 9 positions match TRBD1. The CDR3: CASSLSPGQGINGYTF. The CDR3 coding sequence is TGCGCCAGCAGCTTGTCGCCGGGACAGGGCATCAATGGCTACACCTTC.